A single sample is the source of the 24 T cell receptor beta chains below, sequenced in a study of T-cell reconstitution after alpha-beta-depleted transplantation in children (dated by TCRdb to the mid-2010s). The library was prepared using PCR. Instrument used: Illumina HiSeq 2500. TCR libraries were prepared with molecular barcoding, using unique molecular identifiers to normalize TCRbeta repertoire quantification. Using fastp at Q25 and MiXCR, TCRdb reprocessed the public reads and kept productive beta chains. Each entry is one CDR3 protein sequence, shown with its most common DNA and genes. Present in this sample are 500,000 or so distinct CDR3 sequences, approximately 32% of which were seen just once. Roughly 2.5% of the sample is in the top ten clones. The sequencing used PBMCs from the stem cell graft donor, collected from the stem cell graft. Receptor source: a human donor who donated a stem cell graft to a child with aplastic anemia.

The rearrangement uses TRBV27 and TRBJ1-1; the match to TRBD1 covers 7 bases. CDR3 length: 15 amino acids. Trimming cost V 1 base and J 4 bases; bases outside gene matches: 6. Germline CDR1 is MNHEY and CDR2 is SMNVEV (reference sequence). The CDR3: CASSLFAQGGTEAFF. The CDR3 region has the DNA TGTGCCAGCAGTTTATTCGCCCAGGGGGGCACTGAAGCTTTCTTT.

The genes are TRBV10-3 and TRBJ1-3; D is undetermined. Germline CDR1 is ENHRY and CDR2 is SYGVKD. V lost 9 bases and J 0 bases, leaving 18 bases between the germline ends. CDR3 length: 16 residues. Here the CDR3 reads CAISSAGSSSGNTIYF. Written as DNA, the CDR3 is TGTGCCATTTCATCGGCAGGATCGAGCTCTGGAAACACCATATATTTT.

This clonotype was observed many times. This rearrangement joins TRBV7-2 to TRBJ2-7; the D is unclear. Trimming left V 1 base short and J 5 bases short, with 3 bases between. CDR1 is SGHTA, CDR2 FQGNSA, per germline. CDR3 length: 11 amino acids. The CDR3 region is CASSLVDEQYF. DNA of the CDR3: TGTGCCAGCAGCTTAGTTGACGAGCAGTACTTC.

V and J are TRBV15 and TRBJ2-2, with a weak D call TRBD2 (5 bases). The CDR3 consists of 12 residues. V was clipped by 8 bases and J by 3 bases, with 7 bases between them. Germline lookup yields CDR1 LNHNV and CDR2 YYDKDF (reference sequence). The CDR3 DNA follows: TGTGCCACCGGGAGTTACACCGGGGAGCTGTTTTTT. It translates to CATGSYTGELFF. The full variable domain, with the rest looked up from reference TRBV15 and TRBJ2-2, is DAMVIQNPRYQVTQFGKPVTLSCSQTLNHNVMYWYQQKSSQAPKLLFHYYDKDFNNEADTPDNFQSRRPNTSFCFLDIRSPGLGDTAMYLCATGSYTGELFFGEGSRLTVL.

V and J are TRBV19 and TRBJ1-5; TRBD1 matches 8 bases. Germline V gene sequence: CDR1 LNHDA, CDR2 SQIVND (reference sequence). V was pared by 7 bases and J by 2 bases, with 4 bases of the junction left unmatched. The CDR3 is 14 amino acids. The CDR3 loop is CASTPTGGNQPQHF. The CDR3 DNA is TGTGCCAGTACCCCGACAGGGGGCAATCAGCCCCAGCATTTT.

As DNA, the CDR3 is TGCAGCGTTGGCTTTTTAACAGGTTCGCGAACCGGGGAGCTGTTTTTT. Translated: CSVGFLTGSRTGELFF. The chain couples TRBV29-1 to TRBJ2-2; the D gene is possibly TRBD1 (5 bases). This CDR3 has 16 amino acids. CDR1 SQVTM and CDR2 ANQGSEA come from the germline V gene. The V and J ends lost 4 bases and 5 bases respectively, with 20 bases between them.

This clonotype was observed a few times. The chain carries TRBV5-1 and TRBJ1-1; no firm D call. Germline loops: CDR1 SGHRS, CDR2 YFSETQ. This CDR3 has 14 residues. Trimming removed 7 bases from V and 0 bases from J, with 13 bases in between. The CDR3 sequence: CASVQDVVNTEAFF. DNA of the CDR3: TGCGCCAGCGTCCAAGACGTAGTGAACACTGAAGCTTTCTTT.

This clonotype was observed a few times. The chain carries TRBV5-6 and TRBJ2-1, with TRBD1 as a possible D gene (5 bases). Trimming took off 3 bases at V and 4 bases at J, with 11 bases between the two ends. The CDR3 extends over 14 amino acids. CDR1 is SGHDT and CDR2 is YYEEEE in the germline V gene. CDR3 amino acids: CASSSEAGYNEQFF. The CDR3 DNA sequence: TGTGCCAGCAGCTCAGAGGCAGGGTACAATGAGCAGTTCTTC.

This clonotype was observed a handful of times. The chain combines TRBV5-1 with TRBJ1-2; D remains ambiguous. The germline gives CDR1 SGHRS, CDR2 YFSETQ. The CDR3 loop spans 12 amino acids. V lost 7 bases and J 8 bases, leaving 15 bases between the germline ends. CDR3 nucleotides: TGCGCCAGCTCCTGGGCAGGAGGAGGCTACACCTTC. This encodes CASSWAGGGYTF.

CDR3 sequence reads: CATTDYPNNEQFF. The CDR3 region has the DNA TGTGCCACCACAGACTACCCGAACAATGAGCAGTTCTTC. The chain joins TRBV10-3 to TRBJ2-1, with D tentatively TRBD2 (5 bases). CDR1 and CDR2 from the germline V gene are ENHRY and SYGVKD. The CDR3 is 13 amino acids. Trimming cost V 10 bases and J 5 bases, with 15 bases left between them.

This clonotype was detected a few times. The V and J genes are TRBV20-1 and TRBJ1-3; tentatively, D is TRBD1 (5 bases). The CDR3 spans 15 residues. The germline V gene has CDR1 DFQATT and CDR2 SNEGSKA (reference sequence). Deletions cut 6 bases from V and 1 base from J, with 16 bases between. The CDR3 region has the DNA TGCAGTGCCACCGCGTCAGGGTATTCTGGAAACACCATATATTTT. Translation gives CSATASGYSGNTIYF.

V and J are TRBV5-1 and TRBJ2-6; possible D gene TRBD1, 5 bases. V was pared by 1 base and J by 1 base, with 6 bases between. Looked up from germline, CDR1 is SGHRS and CDR2 is YFSETQ. The CDR3 extends over 15 amino acids. CDR3 nucleotide sequence: TGCGCCAGCAGCTTGCCAGGGTCTGGGGCCAACGTCCTGACTTTC. Protein product: CASSLPGSGANVLTF. The whole variable domain, filled in from reference TRBV5-1 and TRBJ2-6, reads KAGVTQTPRYLIKTRGQQVTLSCSPISGHRSVSWYQQTPGQGLQFLFEYFSETQRNKGNFPGRFSGRQFSNSRSEMNVSTLELGDSALYLCASSLPGSGANVLTFGAGSRLTVL.

There are many counts of this clonotype. The chain combines TRBV20-1 with TRBJ2-1; 9 bases map to TRBD2. The CDR3 has 13 residues. J was trimmed by 6 bases and V by 2 bases; bases with no gene match: 2. Germline-derived CDR1 and CDR2 are DFQATT and SNEGSKA (reference sequence). The CDR3 coding sequence is TGCAGTGCTAGAAAAGCGGGAGGCAATGAGCAGTTCTTC. Translating it yields CSARKAGGNEQFF.

This clonotype was detected a few times. The chain links TRBV29-1 to TRBJ1-2, with unresolved D. CDR3 length equals 14 residues. V dropped 5 bases and J dropped 5 bases, with 18 bases sitting between them. Per germline, CDR1 SQVTM and CDR2 ANQGSEA. CDR3 DNA: TGCAGCGTTTGGTCGGTGACACCCAGTTATGGCTACACCTTC. It encodes CSVWSVTPSYGYTF.

This clonotype was recorded many times. The chain carries TRBV7-2 and TRBJ1-2, with D perhaps matching TRBD1 (6 bases). CDR1 and CDR2 (germline): SGHTA, FQGNSA. The CDR3 sequence is 16 residues long. V was pared by 0 bases and J by 2 bases, with 13 bases between. DNA for the CDR3: TGTGCCAGCAGCTTAGCACCCGGGGGGCTGAACTATGGCTACACCTTC. Protein: CASSLAPGGLNYGYTF.

Only a few counts were recorded for this clonotype. The CDR3 DNA follows: TGTGCCAGCAGCCAAGAGGTCAGCCCTCTCTATGGCTACACCTTC. Amino acids: CASSQEVSPLYGYTF. The chain couples TRBV4-2 to TRBJ1-2; D call uncertain. V lost 0 bases and J 4 bases, leaving 12 bases between the germline ends. The germline V gene encodes CDR1 LGHNA and CDR2 YNFKEQ. This CDR3 region has 15 residues.

V gene TRBV6-2 or TRBV6-3 combines with J gene TRBJ1-1, with D hard to call. The CDR3 runs to 15 residues. Germline CDR1 MNHEY, CDR2 SVGEGT. V lost 4 bases, J lost 1 base, and 13 bases lay in between. This chain's CDR3 is CASSSTRRGNTEAFF. The CDR3 DNA follows: TGTGCCAGCAGTTCGACCCGGCGGGGGAACACTGAAGCTTTCTTT.

This clonotype was detected only a few times. V usage is TRBV30 and J usage is TRBJ2-7; possibly TRBD1 for D (6 bases). Per germline, CDR1 GTSNPN and CDR2 SVGIG (reference sequence). This CDR3 contains 13 residues. The V end was cut by 4 bases, the J end by 6 bases, with 16 bases between. The CDR3 region has the DNA TGTGCCTGGATCCCGGACAGAGTTGGCGAGCAGTACTTC. Protein: CAWIPDRVGEQYF.

The CDR3 loop is CSVGLGDTEAFF. The CDR3 nucleotides are TGCAGCGTTGGACTAGGGGACACTGAAGCTTTCTTT. The chain joins TRBV29-1 to TRBJ1-1; tentatively, D is TRBD1 (5 bases). V dropped 4 bases and J dropped 3 bases, with 9 bases sitting between them. The CDR3 consists of 12 residues. CDR1 and CDR2 (germline): SQVTM, ANQGSEA.

V is TRBV28 and J is TRBJ2-5; D is perhaps TRBD2 (7 bases). The CDR3 is made up of 14 amino acids. Germline V gives CDR1 MDHEN, CDR2 SYDVKM. Trimming stripped 9 bases from V and 5 bases from J, with 19 bases between. DNA of the CDR3: TGTGCCAGTACCTACGGGGGGCCGGGGGAGACCCAGTACTTC. Its protein is CASTYGGPGETQYF.

This rearrangement joins TRBV20-1 to TRBJ2-1, with a tentative D call TRBD2 (6 bases). The ends were cut back, 6 bases at V and 10 bases at J, with 13 bases in the middle. Germline CDR1 is DFQATT and CDR2 is SNEGSKA (reference sequence). CDR3 length: 11 residues. CDR3 loop: CSARWGEEQFF. CDR3 bases: TGCAGTGCCCGGTGGGGGGAAGAGCAGTTCTTC.

This rearrangement joins TRBV6-1 to TRBJ1-1; TRBD1 aligns across 11 bases. The V gene end was trimmed by 6 bases and the J gene end by 1 base; junction bases not matched to a gene: 4. The CDR3 runs to 15 residues. The germline V gene encodes CDR1 MNHNS and CDR2 SASEGT. This chain's CDR3 is CASRRTGGANTEAFF. The CDR3 nucleotides read TGTGCCAGCAGAAGGACAGGGGGCGCGAACACTGAAGCTTTCTTT.

V and J are TRBV15 and TRBJ2-3; tentative D call: TRBD1 (5 bases). The V end was cut by 1 base, the J end by 1 base, with 12 bases between. The CDR3 spans 16 residues. Looked up from germline, CDR1 is LNHNV and CDR2 is YYDKDF (reference sequence). The CDR3 region is CATSRADSRRTDTQYF. CDR3 sequence (DNA): TGTGCCACCAGCAGAGCCGACAGCCGCCGCACAGATACGCAGTATTTT.

The CDR3 spells CASSLDRPRGYTF. The CDR3 nucleotides are TGTGCCAGCAGCCTGGACAGGCCTCGAGGCTACACCTTC. The chain couples TRBV7-8 to TRBJ1-2, with 7 bases matching TRBD1. The germline gives CDR1 SGHVS, CDR2 FQNEAQ. This CDR3 comprises 13 residues. After removal of 5 bases from V and 8 bases from J, the junction contained 8 bases not matched to a gene.